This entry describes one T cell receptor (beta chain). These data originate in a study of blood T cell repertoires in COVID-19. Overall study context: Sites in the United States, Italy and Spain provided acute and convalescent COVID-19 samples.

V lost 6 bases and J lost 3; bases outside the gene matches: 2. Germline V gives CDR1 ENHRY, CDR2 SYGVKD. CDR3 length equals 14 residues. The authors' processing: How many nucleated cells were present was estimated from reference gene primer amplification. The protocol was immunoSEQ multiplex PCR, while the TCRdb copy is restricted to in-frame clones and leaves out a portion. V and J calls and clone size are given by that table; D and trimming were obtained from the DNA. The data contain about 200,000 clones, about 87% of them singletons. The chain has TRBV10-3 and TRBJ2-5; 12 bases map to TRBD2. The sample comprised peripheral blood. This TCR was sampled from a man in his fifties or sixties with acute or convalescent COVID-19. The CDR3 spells CAIRSSGGEETQYF. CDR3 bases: TGTGCCATCAGGTCTAGCGGGGGGGAAGAGACCCAGTACTTC.